This TCR beta chain was documented in a study of blood T cells in healthy people across ages. Looked up from germline, CDR1 is SGHAT and CDR2 is FQNNGV. The CDR3 totals 14 residues. The junction had 8 bases not matched to a gene; V was cut back by 5 bases and J by 8 bases. It was with a sample-barcoded 5' primer and a J-beta primer mix that a second PCR of roughly 6 to 12 cycles was run. TCRdb re-called the 5' RACE reads with MiXCR, one entry per CDR3 protein. Of roughly 1,700,000 distinct CDR3 sequences in the sample, over 25% were seen once. Sequencing was performed on blood. V usage is TRBV11-2 and J usage is TRBJ2-1; 8 positions agree with TRBD1. The TCR sequence derives from a woman in her 30s in good health. Here the CDR3 DNA reads TGTGCCAGCAGCGCAACCCAGGGGGCGTATGAGCAGTTCTTC. Its translation: CASSATQGAYEQFF.